Following are 29 T cell receptor beta chains from one sample sequenced in a study of T-cell memory formation after mild COVID-19. TCRdb ran MiXCR on the 5' RACE reads and lists one entry per CDR3 protein. Seen here are tens of thousands of distinct CDR3 sequences, 10% to 15% observed once, and the top ten hold about 28%. Sample: PBMCs or a T cell subset sorted from them (not recorded which). The source of these receptors is an adult woman who had mild COVID-19 (a few samples of this study predate the infection). Cell type and time point are not known.

This clonotype was picked up one time. The genes are TRBV3-1 and TRBJ2-2; 8 nucleotides match TRBD1. The germline V gene encodes CDR1 LGHDT and CDR2 YNNKEL (reference sequence). This CDR3 spans 16 amino acids. Trimming cost V 0 bases and J 4 bases; bases outside gene matches: 4. CDR3 in amino acids: CASSQDFTGGTGELFF. CDR3 nucleotides: TGTGCCAGCAGCCAAGATTTTACAGGGGGCACCGGGGAGCTGTTTTTT.

The chain links TRBV6-2 or TRBV6-3 to TRBJ2-7; TRBD1 matches at 8 bases. This CDR3 has 15 residues. Germline CDR1 is MNHEY and CDR2 is SVGEGT. The trim removed 6 bases at V and 3 bases at J, leaving 10 bases unmatched. The CDR3 DNA sequence: TGTGCCAGCAGACCGCTTCGACAGGGGATCTACGAGCAGTACTTC. Its translation is CASRPLRQGIYEQYF.

This chain links TRBV23-1 with TRBJ1-4; D gene ambiguous. TRBV23-1 is designated an ORF whose function remains uncertain. CDR3 length: 13 residues. Trimming took off 5 bases at V and 1 base at J, with 5 bases between the two ends. CDR3 loop: CASSGETNEKLFF. The DNA of the CDR3 is TGCGCCAGCAGTGGAGAAACTAATGAAAAACTGTTTTTT.

This clonotype was observed a single time. V gene TRBV9 combines with J gene TRBJ1-2; D not resolved. Per the germline V gene, CDR1 is SGDLS and CDR2 is YYNGEE. Trimming stripped 3 bases from V and 0 bases from J, with 12 bases between. CDR3 length equals 15 residues. The CDR3: CASSASLGTNYGYTF. The CDR3 DNA follows: TGTGCCAGCAGCGCCTCACTCGGAACTAACTATGGCTACACCTTC.

This clonotype showed up many times. CDR3 in DNA: TGTGCCAGCAGCTTACTGGCTAGCGGGGGAGCTACCTACAATGAGCAGTTCTTC. Its protein product is CASSLLASGGATYNEQFF. V is TRBV7-9 and J is TRBJ2-1; TRBD2 agrees at 10 bases. Germline-derived CDR1 and CDR2 are SEHNR and FQNEAQ (reference sequence). The CDR3 runs 18 residues. V trimming: 2 bases; J trimming: 2 bases; junction bases outside the gene matches: 9.

The rearrangement links TRBV4-1 to TRBJ2-5; 7 nucleotides line up with TRBD1. Looked up from germline, CDR1 is MGHRA and CDR2 is YSYEKL. J gave up 3 bases and V 3 bases, and 10 bases lay outside the gene matches. CDR3 length equals 16 residues. CDR3 residues: CASSQKKGQLEETQYF. The CDR3 bases are TGCGCCAGCAGCCAGAAAAAGGGACAGTTAGAAGAGACCCAGTACTTC.

The chain is built from TRBV29-1 and TRBJ2-1, with 7 positions matching TRBD1. CDR1 SQVTM and CDR2 ANQGSEA come from the germline V gene. The V and J ends lost 0 bases and 4 bases, in that order; junction bases with no gene match: 3. This CDR3 has 14 residues. The CDR3 reads CSVEDRGQYNEQFF. For the CDR3, the DNA is TGCAGCGTTGAAGATCGGGGACAGTACAATGAGCAGTTCTTC.

This clonotype turned up a few times. The chain links TRBV5-1 to TRBJ2-2; D not certain. There are 14 residues in the CDR3. Germline values: CDR1 SGHRS, CDR2 YFSETQ. The ends were cut back, 2 bases at V and 1 base at J, with 6 bases in the middle. This CDR3 is CASSFLLNTGELFF. CDR3 nucleotide sequence: TGCGCCAGCAGCTTCTTATTGAACACCGGGGAGCTGTTTTTT.

J is TRBJ1-1 and V is TRBV19, with 7 bases matching TRBD1. V was clipped by 4 bases and J by 5 bases; unmatched bases: 4. Germline values: CDR1 LNHDA, CDR2 SQIVND (reference sequence). CDR3 length equals 13 residues. CDR3 protein: CASSNTGVTEAFF. CDR3 DNA sequence: TGTGCCAGTAGTAATACAGGGGTGACTGAAGCTTTCTTT.

The V call is TRBV20-1, the J call TRBJ1-1, with a tentative D call TRBD1 (6 bases). The CDR3 has 13 residues. Germline assignment: CDR1 DFQATT and CDR2 SNEGSKA (reference sequence). The ends were cut back, 6 bases at V and 1 base at J, with 12 bases in the middle. CDR3 in DNA: TGCAGTGCAATCAACAGGGCGAACACTGAAGCTTTCTTT. Translation: CSAINRANTEAFF.

This clonotype occurred a few times. The V call is TRBV5-1, the J call TRBJ2-1; TRBD2 agrees at 7 bases. This CDR3 has 15 amino acids. J was trimmed by 5 bases and V by 4 bases; bases with no gene match: 9. CDR1 SGHRS and CDR2 YFSETQ come from the germline V gene. CDR3 sequence (DNA): TGCGCCAGCAGCGGGGGAGCGGGGATAGACAATGAGCAGTTCTTC. This sequence encodes CASSGGAGIDNEQFF.

This clonotype has a handful of counts. This chain joins TRBV14 and TRBJ1-1, with a weak D call TRBD1 (5 bases). There are 15 residues in the CDR3. Trimming pared 1 base from V and 5 bases from J, leaving 14 bases between. Germline-derived CDR1 and CDR2 are SGHDN and FVKESK. CDR3 nucleotide sequence: TGTGCCAGCAGCCAAGTATCTGGACGGGGGACTGAAGCTTTCTTT. Amino acids: CASSQVSGRGTEAFF.

This clonotype has a count of ten or more. The CDR3 is CASSFFWNREDGTGELFF. The CDR3 nucleotides read TGTGCCAGCAGCTTTTTTTGGAACAGGGAGGACGGCACCGGGGAGCTGTTTTTT. The rearrangement joins TRBV7-8 to TRBJ2-2, with D tentatively TRBD1 or TRBD2 (6 bases each). The germline V gene encodes CDR1 SGHVS and CDR2 FQNEAQ. This CDR3 is 18 amino acids long. V lost 3 bases, J lost 4 bases, and 21 bases lay in between.

V gene TRBV29-1 combines with J gene TRBJ2-7; D is unresolved. This CDR3 region has 12 residues. Looked up from germline, CDR1 is SQVTM and CDR2 is ANQGSEA. The V end was cut by 0 bases, the J end by 2 bases, with 5 bases between. CDR3 in amino acids: CSVEDEAYEQYF. In DNA form, the CDR3 reads TGCAGCGTTGAAGATGAAGCCTACGAGCAGTACTTC.

This clonotype was seen at least ten times. V and J are TRBV6-6 and TRBJ2-1, with D tentatively TRBD1 (6 bases). The CDR3 contains 16 residues. Trimming shortened V by 2 bases and J by 5 bases, and 16 bases separated the two germline ends. Germline-derived CDR1 and CDR2 are MNHNY and SVGAGI (reference sequence). The CDR3 loop reads CASSYLVRQGHNEQFF. CDR3 nucleotides: TGTGCCAGCAGTTACCTAGTCCGTCAGGGGCACAATGAGCAGTTCTTC.

The gene calls are TRBV6-5 and TRBJ2-5; D not resolved. CDR3 length equals 11 residues. V lost 6 bases, J lost 5 bases, and 7 bases lay in between. Germline loops: CDR1 MNHEY, CDR2 SVGAGI. The CDR3 protein is CASRVGETQYF. The CDR3 DNA reads as TGTGCCAGCAGAGTTGGGGAGACCCAGTACTTC.

This clonotype was seen a handful of times. V is TRBV9 and J is TRBJ2-7, with 8 bases matching TRBD1. CDR3 length equals 14 residues. Germline V gene sequence: CDR1 SGDLS, CDR2 YYNGEE. V was pared by 3 bases and J by 2 bases, with 4 bases of the junction left unmatched. The CDR3 sequence: CASSETGVAYEQYF. CDR3 nucleotide sequence: TGTGCCAGCAGCGAGACAGGGGTCGCCTACGAGCAGTACTTC.

This clonotype was counted many times. The genes are TRBV7-3 and TRBJ2-2, with D perhaps TRBD2 (5 bases). Germline V CDR1 and CDR2: SGHTA, FQGTGA. The V end was cut by 5 bases, the J end by 1 base, with 17 bases between. The CDR3 length is 17 residues. The CDR3 DNA sequence: TGTGCCAGCAGCCCCACGCCCTCTGGAGGGAACACCGGGGAGCTGTTTTTT. Protein product: CASSPTPSGGNTGELFF. Variable domain in full (rest from reference TRBV7-3 and TRBJ2-2): GAGVSQTPSNKVTEKGKYVELRCDPISGHTALYWYRQSLGQGPEFLIYFQGTGAADDSGLPNDRFFAVRPEGSVSTLKIQRTERGDSAVYLCASSPTPSGGNTGELFFGEGSRLTVL.

This clonotype was detected a few times. The chain couples TRBV9 to TRBJ1-1, with no clear D. The V gene's germline CDR1 is SGDLS and CDR2 YYNGEE. With 1 base removed from V and 5 bases from J, the gap between germline ends came to 6 bases. The CDR3 extends over 12 amino acids. CDR3 region: CASSVSGTEAFF. CDR3 coding DNA: TGTGCCAGCAGCGTATCTGGGACTGAAGCTTTCTTT. Using reference TRBV9 and TRBJ1-1 for the parts outside the CDR3, the full variable domain is DSGVTQTPKHLITATGQRVTLRCSPRSGDLSVYWYQQSLDQGLQFLIQYYNGEERAKGNILERFSAQQFPDLHSELNLSSLELGDSALYFCASSVSGTEAFFGQGTRLTVV.

This clonotype was seen only a few times. The chain links TRBV7-9 to TRBJ2-2; the D is unclear. Germline V CDR1 and CDR2: SEHNR, FQNEAQ (reference sequence). The CDR3 sequence is 12 residues long. V shed 4 bases and J shed 7 bases, with 7 bases lying between them. The CDR3 DNA is TGTGCCAGCAGCTCAGCTAGCGGGGAGCTGTTTTTT. It is translated as CASSSASGELFF.

The CDR3 protein is CASGPGGSTDTQYF. The CDR3 DNA is TGTGCCAGCGGTCCCGGTGGAAGCACAGATACGCAGTATTTT. The chain links TRBV5-4 to TRBJ2-3; no reliable D call. CDR1 and CDR2 from the germline V gene are SGHNT and YYREEE (reference sequence). Trimming pared 7 bases from V and 0 bases from J, leaving 12 bases between. The CDR3 is 14 residues long. The full variable domain, rest sourced from reference TRBV5-4 and TRBJ2-3, is ETGVTQSPTHLIKTRGQQVTLRCSSQSGHNTVSWYQQALGQGPQFIFQYYREEENGRGNFPPRFSGLQFPNYSSELNVNALELDDSALYLCASGPGGSTDTQYFGPGTRLTVL.

This clonotype was detected only a few times. The chain joins TRBV27 to TRBJ2-2, with TRBD2 identical over 12 bases. This CDR3 spans 16 amino acids. With 2 bases clipped from V and 4 bases from J, the junction kept 2 bases outside the gene matches. CDR1 MNHEY and CDR2 SMNVEV come from the germline V gene (reference sequence). The CDR3 here is CASSLTSGRFTGELFF. For the CDR3, the DNA is TGTGCCAGCAGTTTAACTAGCGGGAGGTTCACCGGGGAGCTGTTTTTT.

This clonotype has just a few counts. This sequence joins TRBV2 and TRBJ2-3, with D unclear. CDR1 SNHLY and CDR2 FYNNEI come from the germline V gene. V lost 0 bases to trimming and J lost 4 bases, with 23 bases between them. The CDR3 is 19 residues long. The CDR3 loop reads CASSEAGTLLARKSDTQYF. For the CDR3, the DNA is TGTGCCAGCAGTGAAGCTGGAACTCTTCTCGCCCGGAAGTCAGATACGCAGTATTTT.

The chain combines TRBV12-3 or TRBV12-4 with TRBJ2-7, with unresolved D. The CDR3 has 14 amino acids. V was shortened by 3 bases and J by 6 bases, with 15 bases between the two germline ends. CDR3 nucleotide sequence: TGTGCCAGCAGTTTTGGTGTCGTCTCACCCGAGCAGTACTTC. Translated, it gives CASSFGVVSPEQYF.

The chain has TRBV27 and TRBJ1-1; D is uncertain. There are 13 residues in the CDR3. Germline V gene sequence: CDR1 MNHEY, CDR2 SMNVEV (reference sequence). Trimming removed 0 bases at V and 3 bases at J, with 5 bases between. The chain's CDR3 is CASSLSDHTEAFF. CDR3 nucleotide sequence: TGTGCCAGCAGTTTATCCGACCACACTGAAGCTTTCTTT.

This clonotype was found a few times. The chain combines TRBV30 with TRBJ2-7, with 9 positions matching TRBD1. The germline V gene has CDR1 GTSNPN and CDR2 SVGIG (reference sequence). V trimming: 6 bases; J trimming: 1 base; junction bases outside the gene matches: 4. The CDR3 has 13 amino acids. DNA of the CDR3: TGTGCCTGTGACAGGGGGGTATCCTACGAGCAGTACTTC. Amino acid sequence: CACDRGVSYEQYF.

This clonotype has a handful of counts. The gene calls are TRBV4-2 and TRBJ1-1; 8 positions match TRBD1. This CDR3 is built from 15 residues. Germline V gene lookup returns CDR1 LGHNA and CDR2 YNFKEQ. V was pared by 4 bases and J by 0 bases, with 4 bases of the junction left unmatched. CDR3 amino acids: CASSRLGQVNTEAFF. In DNA form, the CDR3 reads TGTGCCAGCAGCCGCTTGGGACAGGTGAACACTGAAGCTTTCTTT.

The chain is built from TRBV24-1 and TRBJ2-1; D is tentatively TRBD1 or TRBD2 (5 bases each). The V and J ends lost 4 bases and 0 bases respectively, with 12 bases between them. Germline CDR1 KGHDR, CDR2 SFDVKD. The CDR3 loop spans 16 amino acids. CDR3 nucleotide sequence: TGTGCCACCAGTGACCCCGGGACGGTCTCCTACAATGAGCAGTTCTTC. This sequence encodes CATSDPGTVSYNEQFF.

The genes are TRBV20-1 and TRBJ1-1; 7 nucleotides agree with TRBD1. CDR1 is DFQATT and CDR2 is SNEGSKA in the germline V gene (reference sequence). The CDR3 has 12 residues. CDR3 bases: TGCACCATACAAGGGGACAGCCCTGAAGCTTTCTTT. Translation gives CTIQGDSPEAFF.